One sample yielded the 17 T cell receptor beta chains listed below, sequenced in a study of T cell responses to AZD1222 COVID-19 vaccine (dated by TCRdb to the early 2020s). The receptor library was made with the immunoSEQ multiplex PCR assay. Sourced from immuneACCESS, this table was stored by TCRdb with only in-frame sequences that have V and J called. A share of the clones is absent; for the studies checked, an unresolved V gene accounts for under half, and the remainder has no known explanation. The sample table lists some 200,000 clones, 91% of them with a count of one. Around 3.7% of the sample is held by the ten biggest clonotypes. This sample's time point label indicates: about 28 days (+/-7) after the second vaccine dose. This material consisted of peripheral blood, taken 28 days after the second AZD1222 dose. All receptors derive from an adult who received the AZD1222 COVID-19 vaccine.

V is TRBV7-9 and J is TRBJ2-5; D gene ambiguous. Germline V gives CDR1 SEHNR, CDR2 FQNEAQ (reference sequence). The CDR3 is 14 residues long. V dropped 3 bases and J dropped 1 base, with 9 bases sitting between them. The CDR3 spells CASSFLQLQETQYF. CDR3 nucleotides: TGTGCCAGCAGCTTTTTACAGCTCCAAGAGACCCAGTACTTC. The whole variable domain, filled in from reference TRBV7-9 and TRBJ2-5, reads DTGVSQNPRHKITKRGQNVTFRCDPISEHNRLYWYRQTLGQGPEFLTYFQNEAQLEKSRLLSDRFSAERPKGSFSTLEIQRTEQGDSAMYLCASSFLQLQETQYFGPGTRLLVL.

CDR3 DNA sequence: TGTGCCAGCAGCTTTGGGGTAGCGGGGAGTGGGTACGAGCAGTACTTC. It codes for CASSFGVAGSGYEQYF. This chain links TRBV11-2 with TRBJ2-7; 8 bases map to TRBD2. CDR1 is SGHAT, CDR2 FQNNGV, per germline. The CDR3 has 16 residues. J was trimmed by 4 bases and V by 3 bases; bases with no gene match: 11.

On this clone: The sample carries other DNA sequences with the same CDR3. The J gene is TRBJ1-1, the V gene TRBV6-5, with 8 bases fitting TRBD1. CDR3 length: 14 amino acids. The germline CDR1 and CDR2 sequences are MNHEY and SVGAGI. The trim removed 7 bases at V and 1 base at J, leaving 5 bases unmatched. This chain's CDR3 is CASTRQGRNTEAFF. CDR3 DNA: TGTGCCAGCACCCGACAGGGGAGGAACACTGAAGCTTTCTTT.

The chain has TRBV27 and TRBJ2-7, with D perhaps matching TRBD1 (5 bases). The V end was cut by 8 bases, the J end by 4 bases, with 15 bases between. Germline assignment: CDR1 MNHEY and CDR2 SMNVEV (reference sequence). The CDR3 is 13 amino acids. This CDR3 reads CASGWSRVYEQYF. For the CDR3, the DNA is TGTGCCAGCGGGTGGTCCAGGGTATACGAGCAGTACTTC.

The chain combines TRBV25-1 with TRBJ2-3, with D perhaps given as TRBD1 or TRBD2 (6 bases each). There are 15 residues in the CDR3. In germline, CDR1 is MGHDK, CDR2 SYGVNS. Trimming left V 5 bases short and J 9 bases short, with 21 bases between. Written as DNA, the CDR3 is TGTGCCAGCAGTTATAGGCGAGAGGGGGGAGTGACGCAGTATTTT. The encoded protein is CASSYRREGGVTQYF.

The chain employs TRBV7-2 and TRBJ2-7; 9 bases fit TRBD1. J lost 7 bases, V lost 3 bases, and 1 base had no gene match. This CDR3 contains 12 residues. In germline, CDR1 is SGHTA, CDR2 FQGNSA. CDR3 region: CASSFGTGEQYF. The CDR3, as DNA: TGTGCCAGCAGCTTTGGGACAGGGGAGCAGTACTTC.

This chain joins TRBV7-6 and TRBJ2-5; 7 bases are shared with TRBD1. Per germline, CDR1 SGHVS and CDR2 FNYEAQ. CDR3 length: 15 amino acids. V was pared by 5 bases and J by 4 bases, with 10 bases of the junction left unmatched. The CDR3 DNA is TGTGCCAGCAGCGTACACAGGGGAATGGGAGAGACCCAGTACTTC. This translates into CASSVHRGMGETQYF.

The rearrangement joins TRBV7-3 to TRBJ1-6; D may be TRBD1 (5 bases). The germline CDR1 and CDR2 sequences are SGHTA and FQGTGA. V lost 2 bases to trimming and J lost 6 bases, with 8 bases between them. This CDR3 is built from 14 residues. The DNA for the CDR3 is TGTGCCAGCAGCTTACGGGGCCTTAATTCACCCCTCCACTTT. Its translation: CASSLRGLNSPLHF.

This rearrangement joins TRBV4-3 to TRBJ1-5; D remains ambiguous. This CDR3 is built from 15 residues. Trimming cost V 0 bases and J 3 bases, with 9 bases left between them. CDR1 is LGHNA and CDR2 is YSLEER in the germline V gene. CDR3 in amino acids: CASSQDRGANQPQHF. In DNA, the CDR3 is TGCGCCAGCAGCCAAGATCGGGGTGCCAATCAGCCCCAGCATTTT.

The chain employs TRBV25-1 and TRBJ2-2; TRBD2 agrees at 7 bases. Germline V CDR1 and CDR2: MGHDK, SYGVNS. CDR3 length: 15 residues. The junction had 4 bases not matched to a gene; V was cut back by 5 bases and J by 1 base. CDR3 in amino acids: CASSSIAGNTGELFF. The DNA of the CDR3 is TGTGCCAGCAGTTCTATAGCGGGGAACACCGGGGAGCTGTTTTTT.

The chain combines TRBV11-3 with TRBJ2-3, with 7 bases fitting TRBD1. The germline gives CDR1 SGHNT, CDR2 YENEEA. There are 16 residues in the CDR3. J was trimmed by 0 bases and V by 6 bases; bases with no gene match: 9. The CDR3 loop is CASSMTGTVSTDTQYF. In DNA, the CDR3 is TGTGCCAGCAGTATGACAGGGACGGTCAGCACAGATACGCAGTATTTT.

The V and J genes are TRBV5-1 and TRBJ2-3; 10 positions agree with TRBD2. The CDR3 is 19 amino acids. Germline V gives CDR1 SGHRS, CDR2 YFSETQ. Losses at the gene ends were 0 bases for V and 1 base for J; bases not matched to a gene: 11. CDR3 DNA sequence: TGCGCCAGCAGCTTGGTGGGTAGCGGGAGGATATTCCGCACAGATACGCAGTATTTT. Protein: CASSLVGSGRIFRTDTQYF.

The chain employs TRBV24-1 and TRBJ2-1; D call uncertain. The germline CDR1 and CDR2 sequences are KGHDR and SFDVKD. V was trimmed by 2 bases and J by 6 bases, leaving 22 bases between them. The CDR3 is made up of 18 amino acids. CDR3 in DNA: TGTGCCACCAGTGATTCCAAAATCGTCCCTCAAGTGGGCAATGAGCAGTTCTTC. Residues: CATSDSKIVPQVGNEQFF.

The chain is built from TRBV5-6 and TRBJ1-4, with D unclear. The CDR3 totals 14 residues. Germline values: CDR1 SGHDT, CDR2 YYEEEE. V lost 0 bases and J lost 7, with 10 bases in between. The CDR3, as DNA: TGTGCCAGCAGCTTGGCGCAATGGGGTGAAAAACTGTTTTTT. It specifies CASSLAQWGEKLFF.

This sequence joins TRBV28 and TRBJ2-5; 12 bases match TRBD2. Germline V lookup: CDR1 MDHEN, CDR2 SYDVKM. The CDR3 has 16 residues. V lost 6 bases and J lost 5; bases outside the gene matches: 10. In DNA, the CDR3 is TGTGCCAGCAGGCCTCCGCTAGCGGGAGGGAGGGAGACCCAGTACTTC. Protein product: CASRPPLAGGRETQYF.

This chain joins TRBV2 and TRBJ2-7, with D perhaps given as TRBD1 or TRBD2 (5 bases each). This CDR3 is 14 amino acids long. The V end was cut by 3 bases, the J end by 0 bases, with 9 bases between. The germline V gene encodes CDR1 SNHLY and CDR2 FYNNEI. The CDR3 DNA sequence: TGTGCCAGCAGTGATGGGGGTCTCTCCTACGAGCAGTACTTC. Amino acids: CASSDGGLSYEQYF.

The chain links TRBV6-2 or TRBV6-3 to TRBJ1-2; 7 bases are shared with TRBD1. The CDR3 runs 13 residues. The trim removed 5 bases at V and 8 bases at J, leaving 8 bases unmatched. Germline values: CDR1 MNHEY, CDR2 SVGEGT. The CDR3 coding sequence is TGTGCCAGCAGTAATACAGGGGCTGGCGGCTACACCTTC. It codes for CASSNTGAGGYTF.